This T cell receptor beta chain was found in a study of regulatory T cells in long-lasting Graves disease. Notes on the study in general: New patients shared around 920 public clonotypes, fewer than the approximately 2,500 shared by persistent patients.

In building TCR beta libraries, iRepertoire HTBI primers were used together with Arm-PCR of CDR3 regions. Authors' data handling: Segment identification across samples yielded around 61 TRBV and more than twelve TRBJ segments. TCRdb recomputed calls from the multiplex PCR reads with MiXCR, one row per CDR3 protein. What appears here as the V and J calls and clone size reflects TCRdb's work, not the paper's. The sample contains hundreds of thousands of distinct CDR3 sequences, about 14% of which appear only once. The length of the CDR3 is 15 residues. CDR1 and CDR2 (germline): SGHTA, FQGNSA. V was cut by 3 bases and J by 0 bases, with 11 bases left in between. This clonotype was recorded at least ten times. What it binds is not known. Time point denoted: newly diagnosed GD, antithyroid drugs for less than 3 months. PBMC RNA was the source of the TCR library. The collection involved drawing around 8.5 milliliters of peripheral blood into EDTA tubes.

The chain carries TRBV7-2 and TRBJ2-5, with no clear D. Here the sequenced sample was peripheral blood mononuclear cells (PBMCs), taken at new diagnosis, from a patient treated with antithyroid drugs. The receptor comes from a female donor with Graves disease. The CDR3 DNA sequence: TGTGCCAGCAGCTTCGTAGGAACAGACCAAGAGACCCAGTACTTC. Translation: CASSFVGTDQETQYF.